This entry is about one TCR beta chain. Its target is unknown. The CDR3 loop spans 15 amino acids. Germline V gene lookup returns CDR1 MNHNY and CDR2 SVGAGI (reference sequence). Trimming took 5 bases from V and 7 from J; bases not matched to a gene: 8. The record originates from a study of cytomegalovirus exposure and HLA in healthy donors. Primers for the PCR totalled 60 Vbeta and 13 Jbeta. Produced via immunoSEQ multiplex PCR; TCRdb's table is partial and in-frame only. The repertoire consists of 95,000 to 150,000 clones, with about 73% occurring once and the leading ten covering approximately 3.5%. Study conclusions and caveats: A later analysis linked around 17,000 TCR beta sequences to HLA alleles at 0.05 false discovery rate.

Sequencing input: PBMCs. The gene calls are TRBV6-6 and TRBJ2-1, with 10 bases identical to TRBD1. This receptor was obtained from a woman aged 25-40 years in good health and CMV-seropositive. In nucleotides, the CDR3 is TGTGCCAGCAGTCCCCGGGACAGGGGTGGGAATGAGCAGTTCTTC. Translation: CASSPRDRGGNEQFF.